This T cell receptor (beta chain) came from a study of shared clonotypes between healthy human individuals. Only CD45RO-negative cells positively selected for CCR7 counted as naive CD8 cells, so terminally differentiated effector memory CD45RA+ cells were excluded. The repertoire was sequenced with immunoSEQ multiplex PCR; TCRdb's copy has only in-frame clones and lacks some. The repertoire holds roughly 590,000 clones, with around 95% as singletons. With V trimmed by 5 bases and J by 0 bases, 8 bases remained unmatched. The CDR3 spans 17 residues. Germline V gene data show CDR1 as SGHTA and CDR2 as FQGTGA.

The V gene is TRBV7-3, the J gene TRBJ1-1; 11 bases line up with TRBD1. The TCR originated in a woman aged 25-40 years in good health. Sequences were obtained from naive CD8+ T cells sorted from blood. CDR3 loop: CASSPGQGAAVNTEAFF. CDR3 sequence (DNA): TGTGCCAGCAGCCCAGGACAGGGGGCTGCGGTGAACACTGAAGCTTTCTTT.